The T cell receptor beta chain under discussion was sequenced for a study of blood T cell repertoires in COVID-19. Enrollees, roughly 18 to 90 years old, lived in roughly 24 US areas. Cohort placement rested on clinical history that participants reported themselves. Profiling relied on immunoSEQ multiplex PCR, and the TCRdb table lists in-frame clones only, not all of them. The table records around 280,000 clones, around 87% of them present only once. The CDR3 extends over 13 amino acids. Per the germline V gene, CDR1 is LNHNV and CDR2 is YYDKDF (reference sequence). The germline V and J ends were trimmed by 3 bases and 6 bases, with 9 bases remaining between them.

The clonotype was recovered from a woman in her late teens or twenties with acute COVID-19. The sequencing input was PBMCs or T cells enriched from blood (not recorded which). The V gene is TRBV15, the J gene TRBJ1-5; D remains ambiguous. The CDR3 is CATSSIGSQPQHF. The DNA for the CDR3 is TGTGCCACCAGCAGTATAGGGAGTCAGCCCCAGCATTTT.